Presented here are 30 T cell receptor beta chains from one specimen sequenced in a study of identical twins. TCRdb fed the 5' RACE reads into MiXCR, producing one record per CDR3 protein. The sample contains about 1.7 million distinct CDR3 sequences, less than 40% of which appear only once. Sequences were obtained from cord blood. These receptors all stem from a newborn girl in good health.

This clonotype was seen a handful of times. The chain recombines TRBV12-3 or TRBV12-4 with TRBJ1-5; weak D call: TRBD1 (6 bases). The CDR3 contains 15 residues. The ends were cut back, 6 bases at V and 2 bases at J, with 14 bases in the middle. CDR3 in amino acids: CASSSRQDRNQPQHF. The DNA of the CDR3 is TGTGCCAGCAGCTCCCGACAGGACCGCAATCAGCCCCAGCATTTT.

This clonotype was seen at least ten times. V is TRBV20-1 and J is TRBJ2-5, with 9 bases that match TRBD2. J was trimmed by 3 bases and V by 4 bases; bases with no gene match: 0. CDR1 and CDR2 (germline): DFQATT, SNEGSKA (reference sequence). The CDR3 contains 12 residues. CDR3 residues: CSATSGKETQYF. CDR3 in DNA: TGCAGTGCTACTAGCGGGAAAGAGACCCAGTACTTC.

In regard to this clonotype: An end of the junction does not agree with germline; a read error may underlie this. The chain has TRBV10-3 and TRBJ2-1; 15 bases line up with TRBD2. Germline CDR1 reads ENHRY; CDR2 reads SYGVKD. This CDR3 has 17 residues. The CDR3 nucleotides read TGTGCCATCAGGATCGGACTAGCGGGAGGGCCGAACAATGGGCAGTTCTTC. Translated: CAIRIGLAGGPNNGQFF.

Comments on this clonotype: Being one base from a much bigger clone, this may be a read error. The genes are TRBV5-1 and TRBJ1-2; maybe TRBD1 (6 bases). CDR3 size: 15 residues. The V and J ends lost 4 bases and 3 bases respectively, with 16 bases between them. Germline V gene sequence: CDR1 SGHRS, CDR2 YFSETQ. The CDR3 protein is CASSAAGERYYGYTF. The CDR3 bases are TGCGCCAGCAGCGCTGCAGGGGAGAGATACTATGGCTACACCTTC.

The CDR3 coding sequence is TGTGCCAGCAGCTCACCAGGGACTAGCGGGGCCCCTTACAATGAGCAGTTCTTC. It translates to CASSSPGTSGAPYNEQFF. The V call is TRBV11-2, the J call TRBJ2-1; the match to TRBD2 covers 13 bases. CDR1 and CDR2 from the germline V gene are SGHAT and FQNNGV. V dropped 4 bases and J dropped 4; count of bases not matched to a gene: 10. This CDR3 has 18 residues.

The chain is built from TRBV7-4 and TRBJ1-6; no reliable D call. Per the germline V gene, CDR1 is SGHVT and CDR2 is SQSDAQ. V shed 1 base and J shed 5 bases, with 9 bases lying between them. There are 15 residues in the CDR3. The CDR3 DNA is TGTGCCAGCAGCTTAGGACATCCCAATAATTCACCCCTCCACTTT. Protein sequence: CASSLGHPNNSPLHF.

The table lists this clonotype with a few counts. The chain uses TRBV4-2 and TRBJ2-7; 7 bases match TRBD2. From germline, CDR1 is LGHNA and CDR2 YNFKEQ. The CDR3 covers 15 residues. V shed 4 bases and J 1 base; nucleotides not matched to a gene: 7. The CDR3 bases are TGTGCCAGCAGCCTAGTCTGGCGGGGGTCCTACGAGCAGTACTTC. Translated: CASSLVWRGSYEQYF.

As concerns this clonotype: Since a much larger clone is just one base distant, this may be a read error. This chain joins TRBV10-3 and TRBJ2-1; tentative D call: TRBD2 (6 bases). CDR1 is ENHRY and CDR2 is SYGVKD in the germline V gene. The CDR3 covers 14 residues. V lost 10 bases and J 13 bases, leaving 26 bases between the germline ends. The CDR3 region has the DNA TGTGCCAGCGGGACTTCCAACTTACAAGAGACCCAGTTCTTC. Translated: CASGTSNLQETQFF.

This clonotype was counted only a few times. The rearrangement uses TRBV21-1 and TRBJ2-1; the table calls TRBD1, which could not be checked here. TRBV21-1 is given as a pseudogene. The CDR3 loop spans 13 amino acids. CDR3: CASKRGRYNEQFF. In nucleotides, the CDR3 is TGTGCCAGCAAACGGGGGCGGTACAATGAGCAGTTCTTC.

V is TRBV20-1 and J is TRBJ2-1; D not certain. Trimming pared 6 bases from V and 0 bases from J, leaving 12 bases between. Germline CDR1 DFQATT, CDR2 SNEGSKA (reference sequence). The CDR3 sequence is 14 residues long. CDR3 nucleotide sequence: TGCAGTGCGGAAGCCGTCGCCTCCTACAATGAGCAGTTCTTC. As protein: CSAEAVASYNEQFF.

V usage is TRBV12-3 or TRBV12-4 and J usage is TRBJ2-3, with TRBD2 matching 8 bases. The CDR3 runs to 17 residues. J lost 0 bases, V lost 2 bases, and 7 bases had no gene match. The chain's CDR3 is CASSLCGRTISTDTQYF. CDR3 DNA: TGTGCCAGCAGTTTATGCGGGAGGACGATTAGCACAGATACGCAGTATTTT.

In its sample, this clonotype was seen a few times. The chain has TRBV20-1 and TRBJ2-5; 8 positions match TRBD1. The end of the DNA aligns better with TRBJ2-7, so the J call may be wrong. The germline CDR1 and CDR2 sequences are DFQATT and SNEGSKA (reference sequence). The CDR3 is 13 amino acids. CDR3 sequence: CSATGVLVYEQYF. In nucleotides, the CDR3 is TGCAGTGCGACAGGGGTTTTGGTCTACGAGCAGTACTTC.

Comments on this clonotype: A single base separates this from a much larger clone, so it may be a read error. The chain is built from TRBV7-2 and TRBJ1-5; maybe TRBD1 (6 bases). V was trimmed by 2 bases and J by 6 bases, leaving 11 bases between them. The CDR3 sequence is 14 residues long. Germline V gene data show CDR1 as SGHTA and CDR2 as FQGNSA. The CDR3 sequence: CASSLSGAGQPQHF. DNA for the CDR3: TGTGCCAGCAGCTTATCAGGGGCTGGTCAGCCCCAGCATTTT.

This clonotype was counted a few times. This chain joins TRBV7-2 and TRBJ1-4; D gene uncertain. Germline CDR1 reads SGHTA; CDR2 reads FQGNSA. This CDR3 is 15 amino acids long. Trimming took 1 base from V and 4 from J, leaving 10 bases between them. The CDR3 sequence is CASSLGGANNEKLFF. In nucleotides, the CDR3 is TGTGCCAGCAGCTTAGGAGGTGCCAATAATGAAAAACTGTTTTTT.

This clonotype has just a few counts. This chain links TRBV29-1 with TRBJ2-3; 10 nucleotides line up with TRBD2. Per the germline V gene, CDR1 is SQVTM and CDR2 is ANQGSEA. The V gene end was trimmed by 6 bases and the J gene end by 6 bases; junction bases not matched to a gene: 12. The CDR3 runs 15 residues. The CDR3 loop is CSVDPLAGVLDTQYF. For the CDR3, the DNA is TGCAGCGTCGATCCCCTAGCGGGGGTTCTGGATACGCAGTATTTT.

This clonotype was observed a handful of times. The rearrangement uses TRBV10-2 and TRBJ2-7; D uncertain. CDR3 length: 14 amino acids. V shed 4 bases and J shed 2 bases, with 12 bases lying between them. CDR1 and CDR2 (germline): WSHSY, SAAADI. CDR3 residues: CASSGRTSAYEQYF. CDR3 coding DNA: TGCGCCAGCAGTGGCAGGACCAGCGCCTACGAGCAGTACTTC.

The rearrangement uses TRBV15 and TRBJ2-3; the match to TRBD2 covers 11 bases. The germline gives CDR1 LNHNV, CDR2 YYDKDF (reference sequence). The CDR3 has 19 residues. V dropped 4 bases and J dropped 4; count of bases not matched to a gene: 16. In nucleotides, the CDR3 is TGTGCCACCAGCAAATCCCCTACCTTAGCGGGAGGGCCGGCAGATACGCAGTATTTT. Its translation is CATSKSPTLAGGPADTQYF.

This clonotype was seen a handful of times. The rearrangement links TRBV27 to TRBJ2-1, with 9 bases identical to TRBD2. There are 16 residues in the CDR3. J gave up 3 bases and V 6 bases, and 9 bases lay outside the gene matches. Germline loops: CDR1 MNHEY, CDR2 SMNVEV (reference sequence). The CDR3 here is CASSRNSGGLYNEQFF. CDR3 in DNA: TGTGCCAGCAGCCGAAATAGCGGGGGCCTCTACAATGAGCAGTTCTTC.

In its sample, this clonotype was seen many times. The CDR3 here is CASSEPPGTQDEKLFF. CDR3 sequence (DNA): TGTGCCAGCAGTGAACCCCCCGGGACACAAGATGAAAAACTGTTTTTT. The rearrangement links TRBV25-1 to TRBJ1-4, with a weak D call TRBD1 (6 bases). The V gene's germline CDR1 is MGHDK and CDR2 SYGVNS. The CDR3 sequence is 16 residues long. Trimming removed 2 bases at V and 6 bases at J, with 16 bases between.

This clonotype was observed a few times. The CDR3 sequence: CSASWGKAFF. For the CDR3, the DNA is TGCAGTGCTAGTTGGGGGAAAGCTTTCTTT. The chain uses TRBV20-1 and TRBJ1-1, with D possibly TRBD1 on 5 matching bases. This CDR3 has 10 residues. Trimming removed 3 bases at V and 9 bases at J, with 8 bases between. The germline V gene has CDR1 DFQATT and CDR2 SNEGSKA (reference sequence).

This clonotype was recorded a few times. This sequence joins TRBV2 and TRBJ2-4; no reliable D call. Trimming cost V 8 bases and J 15 bases, with 17 bases left between them. The CDR3 spans 11 residues. CDR1 and CDR2 from the germline V gene are SNHLY and FYNNEI. The CDR3 loop reads CASRTTQLMYF. CDR3 nucleotides: TGTGCCAGCCGTACGACGCAGTTGATGTACTTC.

This clonotype was picked up many times. This CDR3 reads CASSPDYPYEQYF. In DNA, the CDR3 is TGTGCCAGCAGCCCGGACTACCCATACGAGCAGTACTTC. J is TRBJ2-7 and V is TRBV9; D may be TRBD2 (6 bases). There are 13 residues in the CDR3. Germline V gene lookup returns CDR1 SGDLS and CDR2 YYNGEE. Trimming shortened V by 4 bases and J by 4 bases, and 12 bases separated the two germline ends.

This chain uses TRBV4-2 with TRBJ2-1; 12 bases agree with TRBD2. CDR3 size: 19 residues. J was trimmed by 0 bases and V by 5 bases; bases with no gene match: 11. Germline V lookup: CDR1 LGHNA, CDR2 YNFKEQ. The CDR3 region is CASSKGPSGRASSYNEQFF. CDR3 sequence (DNA): TGTGCCAGCAGCAAAGGACCTAGCGGGAGGGCCAGCTCCTACAATGAGCAGTTCTTC.

The V call is TRBV10-3, the J call TRBJ1-2; tentatively, D is TRBD1 (6 bases). Germline CDR1 reads ENHRY; CDR2 reads SYGVKD. This CDR3 contains 15 residues. Trimming stripped 4 bases from V and 4 bases from J, with 16 bases between. CDR3: CAISGTGQPSYGYTF. Here the CDR3 DNA reads TGTGCCATCAGTGGAACCGGACAGCCCTCCTATGGCTACACCTTC.

This clonotype was counted a few times. The chain recombines TRBV18 with TRBJ2-1, with D uncertain. The CDR3 length is 14 residues. In germline, CDR1 is KGHSH, CDR2 LQKENI. Between the trimmed V and J ends, which lost 1 base and 5 bases, there was a span of 9 bases. CDR3 residues: CASSPLSTHNEQFF. CDR3 in DNA: TGTGCCAGCTCACCACTCAGCACCCACAATGAGCAGTTCTTC. The full variable domain, with the rest looked up from reference TRBV18 and TRBJ2-1, is NAGVMQNPRHLVRRRGQEARLRCSPMKGHSHVYWYRQLPEEGLKFMVYLQKENIIDESGMPKERFSAEFPKEGPSILRIQQVVRGDSAAYFCASSPLSTHNEQFFGPGTRLTVL.

This clonotype has only a few counts. This chain connects TRBV5-4 to TRBJ2-1, with 8 bases matching TRBD2. V lost 3 bases to trimming and J lost 3 bases; unmatched junction nucleotides: 11. The CDR3 sequence is 17 residues long. Germline V lookup: CDR1 SGHNT, CDR2 YYREEE (reference sequence). CDR3 amino acids: CASSSSIKAGGYNEQFF. In DNA form, the CDR3 reads TGTGCCAGCAGCTCCTCTATAAAGGCGGGAGGCTACAATGAGCAGTTCTTC.

The rearrangement uses TRBV4-1 and TRBJ2-7; 9 nucleotides line up with TRBD2. Trimming took 3 bases from V and 5 from J; bases not matched to a gene: 8. This CDR3 region has 15 residues. Per the germline V gene, CDR1 is MGHRA and CDR2 is YSYEKL. The CDR3 spells CASSHLAGPLNEQYF. CDR3 in DNA: TGCGCCAGCAGCCACCTAGCGGGACCCTTGAACGAGCAGTACTTC.

J is TRBJ1-2 and V is TRBV14; a possible D gene is TRBD1 (5 bases). This CDR3 spans 13 amino acids. Trimming cost V 3 bases and J 6 bases, with 11 bases left between them. Germline CDR1 and CDR2: SGHDN and FVKESK. The CDR3 DNA is TGTGCCAGCAGCCAGGCAGGGACCCATGGCTACACCTTC. Translating it yields CASSQAGTHGYTF.

This clonotype has more than one count but fewer than ten. The chain recombines TRBV20-1 with TRBJ2-3, with TRBD2 matching over 9 bases. Trimming at V came to 6 bases and at J to 7 bases, leaving 5 bases not matched to a gene. The germline gives CDR1 DFQATT, CDR2 SNEGSKA (reference sequence). The CDR3 totals 12 residues. The CDR3 DNA sequence: TGCAGTGCCACGACTAGCGGCAATACGCAGTATTTT. Amino acid sequence: CSATTSGNTQYF.

The rearrangement uses TRBV7-2 and TRBJ1-1, with D possibly being TRBD1 (5 bases). The germline V and J ends were trimmed by 5 bases and 1 base, with 14 bases remaining between them. The CDR3 runs to 15 residues. Germline V gene sequence: CDR1 SGHTA, CDR2 FQGNSA. This chain's CDR3 is CASSAFGTANTEAFF. CDR3 nucleotides: TGTGCCAGCAGCGCATTCGGGACGGCGAACACTGAAGCTTTCTTT. Looking up the rest from reference TRBV7-2 and TRBJ1-1 gives the full variable domain: GAGVSQSPSNKVTEKGKDVELRCDPISGHTALYWYRQSLGQGLEFLIYFQGNSAPDKSGLPSDRFSAERTGGSVSTLTIQRTQQEDSAVYLCASSAFGTANTEAFFGQGTRLTVV.